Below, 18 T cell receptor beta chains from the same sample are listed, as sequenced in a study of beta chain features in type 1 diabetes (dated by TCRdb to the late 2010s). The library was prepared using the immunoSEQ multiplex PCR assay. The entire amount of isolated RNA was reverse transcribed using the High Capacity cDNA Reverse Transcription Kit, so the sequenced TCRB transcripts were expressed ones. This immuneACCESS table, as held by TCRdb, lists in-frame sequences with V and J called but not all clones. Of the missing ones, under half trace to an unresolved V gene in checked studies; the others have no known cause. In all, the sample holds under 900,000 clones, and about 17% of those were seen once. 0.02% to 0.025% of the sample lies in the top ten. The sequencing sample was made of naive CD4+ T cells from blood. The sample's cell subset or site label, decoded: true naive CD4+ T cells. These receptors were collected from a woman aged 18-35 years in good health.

CDR3 sequence reads: CASSSGKPWDEQYF. The CDR3 DNA is TGTGCCAGCAGCTCCGGGAAGCCTTGGGACGAGCAGTACTTC. J is TRBJ2-7 and V is TRBV6-5; perhaps TRBD2 as D (5 bases). Germline V gene sequence: CDR1 MNHEY, CDR2 SVGAGI. Trimming shortened V by 6 bases and J by 5 bases, and 17 bases separated the two germline ends. The CDR3 covers 14 residues.

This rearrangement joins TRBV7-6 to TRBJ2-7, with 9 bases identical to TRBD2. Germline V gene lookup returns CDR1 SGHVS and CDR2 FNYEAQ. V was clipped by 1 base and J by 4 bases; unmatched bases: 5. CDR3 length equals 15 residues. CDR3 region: CASSLEPAGGYEQYF. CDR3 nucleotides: TGTGCCAGCAGCTTAGAACCAGCGGGAGGTTACGAGCAGTACTTC.

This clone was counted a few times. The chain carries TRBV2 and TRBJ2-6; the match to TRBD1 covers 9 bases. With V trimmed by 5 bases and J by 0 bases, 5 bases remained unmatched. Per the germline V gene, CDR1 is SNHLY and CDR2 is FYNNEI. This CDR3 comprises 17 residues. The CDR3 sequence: CASSRDRGSSGANVLTF. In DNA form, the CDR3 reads TGTGCCAGCAGTCGCGACAGGGGGAGCTCTGGGGCCAACGTCCTGACTTTC.

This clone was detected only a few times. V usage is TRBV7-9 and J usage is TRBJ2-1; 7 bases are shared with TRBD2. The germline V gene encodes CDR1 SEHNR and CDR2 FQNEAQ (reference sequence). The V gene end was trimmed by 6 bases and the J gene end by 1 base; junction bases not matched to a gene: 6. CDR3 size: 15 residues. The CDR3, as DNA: TGTGCCAGCAGAGAAAGCGGGGTGTCCTACAATGAGCAGTTCTTC. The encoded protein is CASRESGVSYNEQFF.

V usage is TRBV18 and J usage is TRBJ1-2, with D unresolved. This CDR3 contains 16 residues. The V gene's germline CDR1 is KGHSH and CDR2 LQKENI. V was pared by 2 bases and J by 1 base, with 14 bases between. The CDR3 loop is CASSPVSGGSNYGYTF. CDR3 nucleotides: TGTGCCAGCTCACCAGTTTCGGGTGGAAGTAACTATGGCTACACCTTC. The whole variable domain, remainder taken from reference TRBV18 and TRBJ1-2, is NAGVMQNPRHLVRRRGQEARLRCSPMKGHSHVYWYRQLPEEGLKFMVYLQKENIIDESGMPKERFSAEFPKEGPSILRIQQVVRGDSAAYFCASSPVSGGSNYGYTFGSGTRLTVV.

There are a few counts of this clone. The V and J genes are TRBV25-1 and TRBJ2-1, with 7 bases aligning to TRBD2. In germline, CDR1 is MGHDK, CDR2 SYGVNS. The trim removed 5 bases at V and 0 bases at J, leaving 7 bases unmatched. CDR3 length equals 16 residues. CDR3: CASSSGGTNSYNEQFF. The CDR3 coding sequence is TGTGCCAGCAGTAGCGGCGGGACTAACTCCTACAATGAGCAGTTCTTC.

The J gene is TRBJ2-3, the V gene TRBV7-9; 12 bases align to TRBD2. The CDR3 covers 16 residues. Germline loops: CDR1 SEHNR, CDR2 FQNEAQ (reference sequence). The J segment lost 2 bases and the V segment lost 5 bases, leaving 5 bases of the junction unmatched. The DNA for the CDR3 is TGTGCCAGCAGCAAACGACTAGCGGGAGACACAGATACGCAGTATTTT. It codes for CASSKRLAGDTDTQYF.

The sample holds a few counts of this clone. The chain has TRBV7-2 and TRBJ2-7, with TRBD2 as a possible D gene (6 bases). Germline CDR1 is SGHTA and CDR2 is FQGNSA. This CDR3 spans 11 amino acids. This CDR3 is CARGGGTEQYF. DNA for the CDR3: TGTGCTCGTGGTGGAGGGACCGAGCAGTACTTC.

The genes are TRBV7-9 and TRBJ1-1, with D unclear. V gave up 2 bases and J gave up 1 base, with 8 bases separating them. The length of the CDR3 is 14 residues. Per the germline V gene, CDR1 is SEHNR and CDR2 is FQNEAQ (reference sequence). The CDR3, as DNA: TGTGCCAGCAGCTTACACAATCGGAACACTGAAGCTTTCTTT. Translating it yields CASSLHNRNTEAFF.

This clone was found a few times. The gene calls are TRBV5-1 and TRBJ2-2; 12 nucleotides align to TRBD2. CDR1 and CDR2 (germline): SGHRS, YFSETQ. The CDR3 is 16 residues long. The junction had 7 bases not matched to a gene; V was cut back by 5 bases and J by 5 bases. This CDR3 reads CASRPLAGGETGELFF. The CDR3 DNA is TGCGCCAGCAGACCACTAGCGGGAGGTGAAACCGGGGAGCTGTTTTTT. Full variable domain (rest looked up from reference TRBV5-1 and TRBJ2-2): KAGVTQTPRYLIKTRGQQVTLSCSPISGHRSVSWYQQTPGQGLQFLFEYFSETQRNKGNFPGRFSGRQFSNSRSEMNVSTLELGDSALYLCASRPLAGGETGELFFGEGSRLTVL.

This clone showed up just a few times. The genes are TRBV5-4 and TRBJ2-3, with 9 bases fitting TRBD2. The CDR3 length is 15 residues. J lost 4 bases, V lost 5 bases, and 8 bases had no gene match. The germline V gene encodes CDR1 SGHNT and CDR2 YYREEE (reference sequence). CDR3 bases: TGTGCCAGCAGACTCAGCGGGAGGACGGCAGATACGCAGTATTTT. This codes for CASRLSGRTADTQYF.

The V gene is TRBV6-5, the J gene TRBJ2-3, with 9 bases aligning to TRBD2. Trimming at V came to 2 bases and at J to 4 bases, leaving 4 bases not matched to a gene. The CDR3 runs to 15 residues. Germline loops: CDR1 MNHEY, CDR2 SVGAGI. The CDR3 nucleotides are TGTGCCAGCAGTTACGGCGGGAGGGCCCCAGATACGCAGTATTTT. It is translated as CASSYGGRAPDTQYF.

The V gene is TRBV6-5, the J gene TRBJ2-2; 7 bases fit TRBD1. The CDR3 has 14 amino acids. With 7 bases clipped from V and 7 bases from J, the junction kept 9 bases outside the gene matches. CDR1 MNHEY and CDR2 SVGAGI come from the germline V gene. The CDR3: CASKASGGVGELFF. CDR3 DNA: TGTGCCAGCAAAGCGTCAGGGGGTGTCGGGGAGCTGTTTTTT.

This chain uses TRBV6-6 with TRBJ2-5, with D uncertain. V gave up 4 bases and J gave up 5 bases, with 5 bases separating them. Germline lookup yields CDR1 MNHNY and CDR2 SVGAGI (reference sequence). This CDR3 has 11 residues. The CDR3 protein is CASSFAETQYF. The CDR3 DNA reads TGTGCCAGCAGTTTCGCCGAGACCCAGTACTTC.

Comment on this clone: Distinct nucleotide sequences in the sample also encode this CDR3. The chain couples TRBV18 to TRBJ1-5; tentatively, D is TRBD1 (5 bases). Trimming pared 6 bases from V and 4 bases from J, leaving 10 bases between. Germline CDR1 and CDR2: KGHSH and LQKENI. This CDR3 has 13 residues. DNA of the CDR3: TGTGCCAGCTCCCCCGGGGGTAATCAGCCCCAGCATTTT. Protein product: CASSPGGNQPQHF.

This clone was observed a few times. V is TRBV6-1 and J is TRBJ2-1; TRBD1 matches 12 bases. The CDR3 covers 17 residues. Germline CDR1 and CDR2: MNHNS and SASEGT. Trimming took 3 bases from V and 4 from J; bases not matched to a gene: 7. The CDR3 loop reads CASSEGQGAAGYNEQFF. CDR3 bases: TGTGCCAGCAGTGAGGGACAGGGGGCGGCCGGATACAATGAGCAGTTCTTC.

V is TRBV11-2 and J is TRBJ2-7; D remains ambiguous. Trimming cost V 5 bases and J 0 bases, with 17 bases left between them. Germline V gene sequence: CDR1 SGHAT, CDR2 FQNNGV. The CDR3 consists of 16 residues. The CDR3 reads CASSTGRRLASYEQYF. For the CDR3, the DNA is TGTGCCAGCAGCACCGGCCGACGGTTAGCCTCCTACGAGCAGTACTTC.

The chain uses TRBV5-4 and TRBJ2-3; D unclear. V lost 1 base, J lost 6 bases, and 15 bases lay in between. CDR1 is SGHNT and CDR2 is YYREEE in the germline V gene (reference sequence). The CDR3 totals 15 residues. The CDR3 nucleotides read TGTGCCAGCAGCTTGAAGTACCGGTTATCTGATACGCAGTATTTT. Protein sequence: CASSLKYRLSDTQYF.